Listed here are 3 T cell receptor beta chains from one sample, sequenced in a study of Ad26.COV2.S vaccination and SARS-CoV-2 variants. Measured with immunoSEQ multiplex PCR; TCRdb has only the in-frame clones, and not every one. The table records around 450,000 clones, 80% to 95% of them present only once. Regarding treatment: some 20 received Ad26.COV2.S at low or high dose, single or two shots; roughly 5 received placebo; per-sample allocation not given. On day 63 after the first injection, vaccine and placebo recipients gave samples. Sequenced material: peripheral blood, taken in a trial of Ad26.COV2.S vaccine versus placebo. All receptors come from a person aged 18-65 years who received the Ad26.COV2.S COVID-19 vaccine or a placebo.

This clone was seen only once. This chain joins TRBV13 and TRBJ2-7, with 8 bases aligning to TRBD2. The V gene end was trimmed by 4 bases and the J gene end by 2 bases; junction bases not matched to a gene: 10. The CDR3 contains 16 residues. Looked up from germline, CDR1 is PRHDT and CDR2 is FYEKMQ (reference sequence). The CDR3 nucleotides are TGTGCCAGCAGCTCCCACGAGCGGGAGTTGCCCTACGAGCAGTACTTC. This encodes CASSSHERELPYEQYF.

The CDR3 loop reads CASSFRFSNTGELFF. The CDR3 DNA is TGTGCCAGCAGCTTCAGGTTTTCGAACACCGGGGAGCTGTTTTTT. This chain links TRBV5-4 with TRBJ2-2; no definite D call. V was trimmed by 2 bases and J by 0 bases, leaving 8 bases between them. CDR1 and CDR2 from the germline V gene are SGHNT and YYREEE (reference sequence). The length of the CDR3 is 15 residues.

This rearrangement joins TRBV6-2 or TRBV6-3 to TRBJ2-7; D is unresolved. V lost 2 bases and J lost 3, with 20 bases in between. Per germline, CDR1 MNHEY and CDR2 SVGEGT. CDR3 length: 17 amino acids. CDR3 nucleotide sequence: TGTGCCAGCAGTTACCCCCCGCATAGGACGGATCGCTACGAGCAGTACTTC. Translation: CASSYPPHRTDRYEQYF.